This T cell receptor beta chain was found in a study of tissue T cells after allogeneic stem cell transplantation. Overall study findings and caveats: Shared clones across patients were few; motif clustering revealed tissue-specific shared signatures. The patient cohort was small and clinically heterogeneous, with limited sampling depth. Only a limited share of tissue TCRs appeared in blood or spleen.

Documented time point: mouse harvest day 7 after allogeneic transplant. The graft held 10^6 splenic CD5+ T cells and 10^7 T-cell-depleted bone marrow cells. Tissues came from B6→BALB/c major-mismatch GVHD mice at day 7 or 14. A remark on this clone: What it binds is not known. Any gene name here is a mouse gene name. The read finishes 1 residue shy of the CDR3 end, and the germline J gene is used to complete it. Within the sample, other DNA sequences also encode this same CDR3.

The CDR3 loop spans 13 amino acids. In germline, CDR1 is KGHPV, CDR2 FQNQEV (reference sequence). Trimming pared 2 bases from V and 4 bases from J, leaving 9 bases between. Generated by immunoSEQ multiplex PCR, the TCRdb table keeps only in-frame clones and is missing some. Altogether about 10,000 clones are present, roughly two fifths being singletons, with the ten largest covering 1.5% to 2%. This sequence originates from a female BALB/c mouse given C57BL/6 T cells with graft-versus-host disease after an allogeneic hematopoietic cell transplant. The genes are TRBV26 and TRBJ2-7; TRBD1 or TRBD2 may be the D gene (5 bases each). Sequenced: skin. Partial CDR3 DNA: TGTGCCAGCAGTCTGCGGGGGTCTTATGAACAGTAC. It translates to CASSLRGSYEQY. The full CDR3 protein is CASSLRGSYEQYF.